This T cell receptor (beta chain) was observed in a study of cytomegalovirus exposure and HLA in healthy donors. Study summary: Earlier, 150 million to 200 million T cells were analyzed, and around 100 million unique TCR beta sequences were found among them.

Germline V gene data show CDR1 as LNHDA and CDR2 as SQIVND (reference sequence). The CDR3 sequence is 12 residues long. V lost 6 bases and J lost 5; bases outside the gene matches: 3. 13 Jbeta primers and 60 Vbeta primers were used for the PCR. Produced via immunoSEQ multiplex PCR; TCRdb's table is partial and in-frame only. The profile shows roughly 100,000 clones, approximately 76% of them singletons. As concerns this clone: Its matching antigen is unknown.

Study-wide findings and caveats: CMV serostatus stood as the only immune exposure information on hand. V- and J-gene trimming of TCR beta was linked (in a later analysis) to a missense DCLRE1C variant.

The chain joins TRBV19 to TRBJ2-7; 8 nucleotides line up with TRBD1. This TCR was sampled from a woman younger than 35 in good health and CMV-seropositive. The sequenced sample consisted of PBMCs. The CDR3 spells CASRDRVHEQYF. In nucleotides, the CDR3 is TGTGCCAGTAGGGACAGGGTCCACGAGCAGTACTTC.